Presented here are 22 T cell receptor beta chains from one specimen sequenced in a study of T-cell memory formation after mild COVID-19 (dated by TCRdb to the early 2020s). Library generation was performed with 5' RACE. The sequencer was an Illumina NovaSeq 6000. Using fastp trimming at Q25 and MiXCR clonotype assembly, TCRdb reanalyzed the public sequencing data and kept in-frame beta chains. Entries that share a CDR3 protein sequence are merged under the most common genes and DNA. The sample includes fewer than 250,000 distinct CDR3 sequences, with 25% to 35% observed a single time. The ten largest clones add up to 9.5% to 12% of the sample. The specimen was PBMCs or a T cell subset sorted from them (not recorded which). Every receptor here comes from an adult woman who had mild COVID-19 (a few samples of this study predate the infection). The sample titles of this study are shuffled in the database, so cell type and time point are left out; the donor was told from shared clones.

A few counts support this clonotype. This sequence joins TRBV3-1 and TRBJ2-7; unclear D gene. CDR1 and CDR2 (germline): LGHDT, YNNKEL (reference sequence). V lost 5 bases to trimming and J lost 2 bases, with 10 bases between them. The CDR3 runs 13 residues. The chain's CDR3 is CASSTIRPYEQYF. CDR3 DNA: TGTGCCAGCAGCACAATACGCCCCTACGAGCAGTACTTC.

This clonotype was counted only a few times. The V call is TRBV20-1, the J call TRBJ2-3; D unresolved. V was trimmed by 0 bases and J by 8 bases, leaving 6 bases between them. There are 11 residues in the CDR3. Per the germline V gene, CDR1 is DFQATT and CDR2 is SNEGSKA (reference sequence). The CDR3 spells CSARDRGTQYF. The CDR3 DNA is TGCAGTGCTAGAGATAGAGGTACGCAGTATTTT.

This chain links TRBV24-1 with TRBJ2-5, with D perhaps matching TRBD2 (7 bases). Trimming took off 3 bases at V and 7 bases at J, with 20 bases between the two ends. The CDR3 length is 16 residues. Germline V lookup: CDR1 KGHDR, CDR2 SFDVKD. Here the CDR3 reads CATSDPTGTTGGTQYF. The CDR3 DNA sequence: TGTGCCACCAGTGATCCGACAGGCACTACGGGGGGGACCCAGTACTTC.

This clonotype turned up a few times. The chain couples TRBV11-2 to TRBJ2-1; TRBD1 matches at 9 bases. The germline CDR1 and CDR2 sequences are SGHAT and FQNNGV. This CDR3 has 15 residues. The J segment lost 4 bases and the V segment lost 1 base, leaving 2 bases of the junction unmatched. The CDR3 loop reads CASSLVGQGYNEQFF. The CDR3 DNA reads TGTGCCAGCAGCTTAGTGGGACAGGGATACAATGAGCAGTTCTTC. The whole variable domain, filled in from reference TRBV11-2 and TRBJ2-1, reads EAGVAQSPRYKIIEKRQSVAFWCNPISGHATLYWYQQILGQGPKLLIQFQNNGVVDDSQLPKDRFSAERLKGVDSTLKIQPAKLEDSAVYLCASSLVGQGYNEQFFGPGTRLTVL.

The chain combines TRBV6-5 with TRBJ2-1, with 8 bases that match TRBD2. This CDR3 spans 15 amino acids. The V gene end was trimmed by 0 bases and the J gene end by 10 bases; junction bases not matched to a gene: 8. CDR1 MNHEY and CDR2 SVGAGI come from the germline V gene. CDR3 in DNA: TGTGCCAGCAGTTACTCGGAGGGAGTAGCGGGAGAGCAGTTCTTC. Translated: CASSYSEGVAGEQFF.

This clonotype was counted a few times. CDR3 region: CASSEDQGLGARSNQPQHF. The CDR3 bases are TGTGCCAGCAGTGAAGACCAGGGACTCGGGGCCCGGAGCAATCAGCCCCAGCATTTT. The gene calls are TRBV6-1 and TRBJ1-5, with D possibly matching TRBD1 (5 bases). V was pared by 1 base and J by 1 base, with 20 bases between. The CDR3 loop spans 19 amino acids. Germline loops: CDR1 MNHNS, CDR2 SASEGT.

This rearrangement joins TRBV24-1 to TRBJ2-1, with 8 bases matching TRBD2. The ends lost 2 bases at V and 7 bases at J; junction bases unmatched: 12. Germline CDR1 KGHDR, CDR2 SFDVKD. The CDR3 length is 17 residues. CDR3 region: CATSDSLSGLGNNEQFF. The CDR3 nucleotides read TGTGCCACCAGTGATTCCCTTTCGGGACTAGGTAATAATGAGCAGTTCTTC.

Comments on this clonotype: Sequence at one end of the junction differs from germline and may be a read error. V and J are TRBV6-5 and TRBJ1-2, with D maybe TRBD1 (5 bases). The CDR3 covers 13 residues. Germline V gives CDR1 MNHEY, CDR2 SVGAGI. The chain's CDR3 is CASSYDRGSLPSF. The CDR3 DNA reads TGTGCCAGCAGTTACGATCGGGGCAGCCTCCCCTCCTTC.

Only a few counts were recorded for this clonotype. This chain uses TRBV3-1 with TRBJ2-3, with TRBD2 matching 9 bases. V trimming: 3 bases; J trimming: 2 bases; junction bases outside the gene matches: 9. The CDR3 contains 17 residues. The germline gives CDR1 LGHDT, CDR2 YNNKEL (reference sequence). CDR3 sequence reads: CASSHYLLAGATDTQYF. Written as DNA, the CDR3 is TGTGCCAGCAGCCACTACTTACTAGCGGGCGCCACAGATACGCAGTATTTT.

In its sample, this clonotype was seen a few times. The V call is TRBV5-1, the J call TRBJ2-3; TRBD2 agrees at 13 bases. Germline assignment: CDR1 SGHRS and CDR2 YFSETQ. The CDR3 is 16 amino acids. Trimming cost V 2 bases and J 4 bases; bases outside gene matches: 4. The CDR3 region is CASSLWTSGGSDTQYF. The CDR3 DNA sequence: TGCGCCAGCAGCTTATGGACTAGCGGGGGTTCAGATACGCAGTATTTT.

This clonotype has only a few counts. The V gene is TRBV29-1, the J gene TRBJ2-7, with D perhaps matching TRBD2 (6 bases). The CDR3 loop spans 14 amino acids. Germline loops: CDR1 SQVTM, CDR2 ANQGSEA. Trimming cost V 7 bases and J 0 bases, with 16 bases left between them. The CDR3 region is CSAEAGQSSYEQYF. Here the CDR3 DNA reads TGCAGCGCCGAGGCGGGGCAGAGCTCCTACGAGCAGTACTTC.

A word on this clonotype: Since a much larger clone is just one base distant, this may be a read error. The V call is TRBV20-1, the J call TRBJ1-5; no firm D call. With 0 bases removed from V and 2 bases from J, the gap between germline ends came to 5 bases. The CDR3 runs to 13 residues. The germline V gene encodes CDR1 DFQATT and CDR2 SNEGSKA (reference sequence). The CDR3 nucleotides read TGCAGTGCTAGAGATGGGCGCAATCAGCCCCAGCATTTT. Translated: CSARDGRNQPQHF.

The V call is TRBV4-1, the J call TRBJ1-2; D is possibly TRBD1 (5 bases). The germline gives CDR1 MGHRA, CDR2 YSYEKL. The CDR3 length is 15 residues. Deletions cut 2 bases from V and 6 bases from J, with 16 bases between. In DNA, the CDR3 is TGCGCCAGCAGCCAAAGGGCAGGGAGGTCGGATGGCTACACCTTC. Its translation is CASSQRAGRSDGYTF.

This clonotype was seen a handful of times. The chain recombines TRBV6-5 with TRBJ1-1, with a weak D call TRBD1 (5 bases). Per the germline V gene, CDR1 is MNHEY and CDR2 is SVGAGI. The CDR3 runs 14 residues. Trimming pared 1 base from V and 5 bases from J, leaving 11 bases between. Here the CDR3 DNA reads TGTGCCAGCAGTTACTTTATCGGGGGGACTGAAGCTTTCTTT. This gives the protein CASSYFIGGTEAFF.

The chain uses TRBV7-9 and TRBJ2-1, with 9 bases identical to TRBD1. The CDR3 is 13 residues long. The ends lost 6 bases at V and 8 bases at J; junction bases unmatched: 5. CDR1 and CDR2 (germline): SEHNR, FQNEAQ (reference sequence). CDR3 DNA: TGTGCCAGCAGATACACAGGGGGCCATGAGCAGTTCTTC. Its protein is CASRYTGGHEQFF. Together with reference TRBV7-9 and TRBJ2-1, the CDR3 gives the full variable domain: DTGVSQNPRHKITKRGQNVTFRCDPISEHNRLYWYRQTLGQGPEFLTYFQNEAQLEKSRLLSDRFSAERPKGSFSTLEIQRTEQGDSAMYLCASRYTGGHEQFFGPGTRLTVL.

This rearrangement joins TRBV4-1 to TRBJ1-6; no firm D call. From germline, CDR1 is MGHRA and CDR2 YSYEKL. The CDR3 is 17 amino acids. V lost 1 base to trimming and J lost 6 bases, with 16 bases between them. The CDR3 bases are TGCGCCAGCAGCCAAGGGACCGCTGTAAGGCGTAATTCACCCCTCCACTTT. This translates into CASSQGTAVRRNSPLHF.

CDR3 DNA: TGTGCCAGCAGTGCGATTCTGAGGGCAGATACGCAGTATTTT. This encodes CASSAILRADTQYF. The chain couples TRBV12-3 or TRBV12-4 to TRBJ2-3; D might be TRBD2 (5 bases). The CDR3 runs to 14 residues. V lost 5 bases, J lost 4 bases, and 13 bases lay in between.

The rearrangement uses TRBV6-2 or TRBV6-3 and TRBJ2-2; 9 bases map to TRBD1. Per germline, CDR1 MNHEY and CDR2 SVGEGT. This CDR3 has 16 amino acids. Unmatched junction bases numbered 11, after V lost 6 bases and J lost 6 bases. CDR3 sequence (DNA): TGTGCCAGCAGGCAGGGACAGGGTGTTCGTCCCGGGGAGCTGTTTTTT. It yields the protein CASRQGQGVRPGELFF.

V gene TRBV4-2 combines with J gene TRBJ1-2, with D uncertain. The CDR3 loop spans 16 amino acids. Germline V gene data show CDR1 as LGHNA and CDR2 as YNFKEQ. Trimming removed 0 bases at V and 4 bases at J, with 15 bases between. Here the CDR3 reads CASSQDWAGGGYGYTF. The CDR3 DNA reads as TGTGCCAGCAGCCAAGATTGGGCAGGTGGAGGCTATGGCTACACCTTC.

This chain uses TRBV15 with TRBJ1-5, with 8 bases lining up with TRBD1. Germline lookup yields CDR1 LNHNV and CDR2 YYDKDF (reference sequence). The CDR3 totals 16 residues. V shed 1 base, J shed 2 bases, and the junction held 4 bases outside the gene matches. CDR3 sequence (DNA): TGTGCCACCAGCAGAGGTGGGGACAGGCGCAATCAGCCCCAGCATTTT. Translating it yields CATSRGGDRRNQPQHF.

This clonotype occurred a few times. The chain carries TRBV6-5 and TRBJ2-1; 7 bases line up with TRBD2. V was pared by 5 bases and J by 0 bases, with 1 base of the junction left unmatched. The germline V gene has CDR1 MNHEY and CDR2 SVGAGI. CDR3 length: 14 residues. This chain's CDR3 is CASSQRGSYNEQFF. CDR3 nucleotide sequence: TGTGCCAGCAGTCAGCGGGGCTCCTACAATGAGCAGTTCTTC.

This clonotype was picked up a small number of times. J is TRBJ2-1 and V is TRBV28; D perhaps matches TRBD1 (7 bases). The V gene's germline CDR1 is MDHEN and CDR2 SYDVKM. This CDR3 has 17 amino acids. V lost 3 bases and J 2 bases, leaving 17 bases between the germline ends. CDR3 in DNA: TGTGCCAGCAGTTTGGCCCGCGGGGACAGTACCTACAATGAGCAGTTCTTC. Protein sequence: CASSLARGDSTYNEQFF.